A single count supports the clone carrying this T cell receptor beta chain. This sample stems from a study of blood T cell repertoires in COVID-19. Study background: Sources were T cells, B-cell-depleted T cells, or PBMCs; the material itself was cDNA or gDNA.

Profiling relied on immunoSEQ multiplex PCR, and the TCRdb table lists in-frame clones only, not all of them. Of approximately 140,000 clones in the sample, roughly 90% are singletons; the top ten hold about 2.1%. Material: peripheral blood. This clonotype originated in a man between 65 and 80 years old with active COVID-19.

CDR3 sequence (DNA): TGTGCCAGCAGCTTGGTGATGACTAGCGGGATCGATGAGCAGTTCTTC. Its translation is CASSLVMTSGIDEQFF. This chain uses TRBV5-8 with TRBJ2-1; 11 nucleotides line up with TRBD2. CDR1 and CDR2 (germline): SGHTS, YDEGEE. J gave up 8 bases and V 0 bases, and 7 bases lay outside the gene matches. The CDR3 runs 16 residues. Variable domain in full (rest from reference TRBV5-8 and TRBJ2-1): EAGVTQSPTHLIKTRGQQATLRCSPISGHTSVYWYQQALGLGLQFLLWYDEGEERNRGNFPPRFSGRQFPNYSSELNVNALELEDSALYLCASSLVMTSGIDEQFFGPGTRLTVL.